The entry below describes one TCR beta chain. These data belong to a study of blood T cells in healthy people across ages. Primers used in a second PCR of about 6 to 11 cycles were a sample-barcoded 5' primer and a J-beta primer mix. MiXCR was run by TCRdb on the 5' RACE reads, yielding one entry per CDR3 protein. The data contain 550,000 to 600,000 distinct CDR3 sequences, around 48% of them singletons. Trimming shortened V by 5 bases and J by 4 bases, and 14 bases separated the two germline ends. There are 15 residues in the CDR3. Looked up from germline, CDR1 is SGHTA and CDR2 is FQGTGA. V and J are TRBV7-3 and TRBJ2-2; the D gene is possibly TRBD1 (5 bases). The sample was blood. This TCR was sampled from a man older than 75 in good health. In DNA form, the CDR3 reads TGTGCCAGCAGCCCCAAGGCAGGGATCACCGGGGAGCTGTTTTTT. Translating it yields CASSPKAGITGELFF. Full variable domain (rest looked up from reference TRBV7-3 and TRBJ2-2): GAGVSQTPSNKVTEKGKYVELRCDPISGHTALYWYRQSLGQGPEFLIYFQGTGAADDSGLPNDRFFAVRPEGSVSTLKIQRTERGDSAVYLCASSPKAGITGELFFGEGSRLTVL.